Included here is one TCR beta chain sequence, with context. The antigen is unknown. These data originate in a study of graft-versus-host responses after intestinal transplantation. Repertoires were generated with immunoSEQ multiplex PCR, while TCRdb's copy carries only in-frame clones and drops some. Among 90,000 to 95,000 clones listed, about 90% were seen once. The germline V gene encodes CDR1 KGHSH and CDR2 LQKENI. Deletions cut 2 bases from V and 0 bases from J, with 10 bases between. The CDR3 runs 16 residues. This sample comprised unstimulated CD8+ T cells sorted from spleen or lymph node cells, obtained before intestinal transplant. This clonotype was sampled from a human donor who received an intestinal transplant. The chain couples TRBV18 to TRBJ2-2; D unresolved. The CDR3 sequence: CASSPVPYANTGELFF. The DNA of the CDR3 is TGTGCCAGCTCACCAGTTCCCTACGCGAACACCGGGGAGCTGTTTTTT.